This T cell receptor (beta chain) was captured in a study of OX40 agonist ivuxolimab in advanced cancers. There are a few counts of this clone. The sampling schedule covered blood at baseline, cycle 4 day 1, and cycle 7 day 1. The germline V gene encodes CDR1 SGHRS and CDR2 YFSETQ. Trimming removed 4 bases at V and 1 base at J, with 11 bases between. The CDR3 contains 14 residues. Only in-frame clones appear in the TCRdb table, and some are missing; sequencing was by immunoSEQ multiplex PCR. The sample has about 94,000 clones, around nine tenths seen once. This clonotype was obtained from an adult with an advanced solid tumor such as melanoma, head and neck, liver or kidney cancer. The V gene is TRBV5-1, the J gene TRBJ1-1; a possible D gene is TRBD1 (6 bases). The material sequenced was CD4+ or CD8+ T cells sorted from blood, taken in a trial of the OX40 agonist ivuxolimab. CDR3 sequence (DNA): TGCGCCAGCAGCGGGGGACAACAGAACACTGAAGCTTTCTTT. As protein: CASSGGQQNTEAFF.